Included here is one T cell receptor beta chain sequence, with context. Original processing notes: Estimated nucleated cell counts came from reference gene primer amplification. Assay used: immunoSEQ multiplex PCR; TCRdb lists only in-frame clones, some missing. V, J and clone size were drawn from that table, and D and trimming were deduced from the DNA. The table records approximately 180,000 clones, roughly 85% of them present only once. The source of the sample is a study of blood T cell repertoires in COVID-19. Study-wide background: Italy, Spain and the United States were the sources of the convalescent and acute COVID-19 samples.

With V trimmed by 0 bases and J by 10 bases, 6 bases remained unmatched. This CDR3 comprises 13 residues. In germline, CDR1 is SGHRS, CDR2 YFSETQ. The specimen sequenced was peripheral blood. The chain carries TRBV5-1 and TRBJ1-1; 7 bases are a match to TRBD1. The sequence came from a human donor with active or convalescent COVID-19. The donor label of this sample is uncertain. The CDR3 DNA sequence: TGCGCCAGCAGCTTGGGACAGGGATTAGGAGCTTTCTTT. Translation gives CASSLGQGLGAFF.